These 8 T cell receptor beta chains share one sample of origin, sequenced in a study of blood T cell repertoires in COVID-19. Some clones are missing from TCRdb's copy, which holds only in-frame ones; the method was immunoSEQ multiplex PCR. The sample has about 120,000 clones; around 81% are singletons. The sequencing sample was made of peripheral blood. All receptors derive from a woman aged 45-60 years with acute or convalescent COVID-19.

This clone was counted a few times. The V gene is TRBV10-3, the J gene TRBJ1-1, with D perhaps TRBD1 (6 bases). The CDR3 is made up of 13 amino acids. V shed 3 bases and J shed 5 bases, with 10 bases lying between them. Germline CDR1 and CDR2: ENHRY and SYGVKD. This chain's CDR3 is CAISETGRTEAFF. DNA of the CDR3: TGTGCCATCAGTGAAACAGGGCGGACTGAAGCTTTCTTT.

In its sample, this clone was seen a few times. This chain links TRBV27 with TRBJ2-1; 8 bases line up with TRBD2. Germline CDR1 MNHEY, CDR2 SMNVEV (reference sequence). The V gene end was trimmed by 7 bases and the J gene end by 5 bases; junction bases not matched to a gene: 4. CDR3 size: 13 residues. The CDR3 protein is CASIPSGHNEQFF. The CDR3 bases are TGTGCCAGCATTCCTAGCGGGCACAATGAGCAGTTCTTC.

The J gene is TRBJ1-5, the V gene TRBV28, with D unclear. The germline V gene encodes CDR1 MDHEN and CDR2 SYDVKM. The V gene lost 10 bases and the J gene lost 3 bases, with 10 bases spanning the gap. This CDR3 contains 12 residues. The CDR3 is CATAGTNQPQHF. CDR3 DNA sequence: TGTGCCACCGCGGGTACCAATCAGCCCCAGCATTTT.

V is TRBV2 and J is TRBJ1-2; unclear D gene. This CDR3 region has 14 residues. V was clipped by 4 bases and J by 4 bases, with 13 bases between them. Germline-derived CDR1 and CDR2 are SNHLY and FYNNEI. The CDR3 is CASSGIGRVYGYTF. The CDR3 coding sequence is TGTGCCAGCAGTGGTATCGGGAGGGTCTATGGCTACACCTTC.

This chain uses TRBV5-4 with TRBJ1-6; tentative D call: TRBD1 (5 bases). Trimming removed 9 bases at V and 9 bases at J, with 16 bases between. This CDR3 has 13 residues. Germline V lookup: CDR1 SGHNT, CDR2 YYREEE (reference sequence). CDR3 DNA sequence: TGTGCCACTGAAGGGGTCGACGGTTCACCCCTCCACTTT. Translating gives CATEGVDGSPLHF.

The chain joins TRBV27 to TRBJ2-7, with 7 bases identical to TRBD1. This CDR3 is built from 14 residues. The ends lost 6 bases at V and 3 bases at J; junction bases unmatched: 8. Germline V gene lookup returns CDR1 MNHEY and CDR2 SMNVEV (reference sequence). DNA of the CDR3: TGTGCCAGCAGGTCAACGGGACAGCACTACGAGCAGTACTTC. Its protein product is CASRSTGQHYEQYF.

The chain recombines TRBV28 with TRBJ1-6, with TRBD1 as a possible D gene (5 bases). The CDR3 is made up of 18 amino acids. Trimming removed 2 bases at V and 0 bases at J, with 14 bases between. Per germline, CDR1 MDHEN and CDR2 SYDVKM. CDR3 residues: CASSLDSDWSSYNSPLHF. The CDR3 nucleotides read TGTGCCAGCAGTTTAGACAGCGACTGGAGCTCCTATAATTCACCCCTCCACTTT.

The gene calls are TRBV3-1 (or the pseudogene TRBV3-2) and TRBJ2-5; 7 nucleotides align to TRBD2. This CDR3 comprises 15 residues. The germline gives CDR1 LGHDT, CDR2 YNNKEL (reference sequence). V trimming: 4 bases; J trimming: 2 bases; junction bases outside the gene matches: 7. The CDR3 DNA reads as TGTGCCAGCAGCCGGGCGGCGGGGGATCAAGAGACCCAGTACTTC. It yields the protein CASSRAAGDQETQYF.